Following are 5 T cell receptor beta chains from one sample sequenced in a study of beta chain features in type 1 diabetes. TCRB transcripts that were expressed got sequenced, as all of the isolated RNA had been reverse transcribed. Assay used: immunoSEQ multiplex PCR; TCRdb lists only in-frame clones, some missing. The sample has about 180,000 clones; around 13% are singletons. The material sequenced was central memory CD4+ T cells from blood. These TCRs come from a woman aged 18-29 years in good health.

This clone was detected once. The DNA for the CDR3 is TGTGCCAGCAGCACTAGCGGTACGAAGTACGAGCAGTACTTC. It is translated as CASSTSGTKYEQYF. The V call is TRBV2, the J call TRBJ2-7, with 8 positions matching TRBD2. Germline trimming cut 6 bases from V and 4 bases from J; bases unmatched to any gene: 8. This CDR3 contains 14 residues. Per germline, CDR1 SNHLY and CDR2 FYNNEI.

A few counts support this clone. The chain employs TRBV5-1 and TRBJ2-7, with TRBD2 as a possible D gene (6 bases). CDR3 length: 15 amino acids. V lost 3 bases and J lost 7, with 20 bases in between. Looked up from germline, CDR1 is SGHRS and CDR2 is YFSETQ. The CDR3 DNA reads TGCGCCAGCAGCTCGACCGGGACTCGTCCAATGGAGCAGTACTTC. Protein sequence: CASSSTGTRPMEQYF.

This clone was counted between two and nine times. The chain joins TRBV11-2 to TRBJ2-2; 7 bases are a match to TRBD1. The CDR3 is 15 amino acids. CDR1 is SGHAT, CDR2 FQNNGV, per germline. Trimming removed 4 bases from V and 1 base from J; junction bases left unmatched: 3. The CDR3 bases are TGTGCCAGCAGCTCCCGACAGGGGAACACCGGGGAGCTGTTTTTT. It is translated as CASSSRQGNTGELFF.

V usage is TRBV6-6 and J usage is TRBJ1-1; no definite D call. This CDR3 has 12 residues. Germline V gene data show CDR1 as MNHNY and CDR2 as SVGAGI (reference sequence). V was clipped by 4 bases and J by 3 bases, with 6 bases between them. The CDR3 DNA sequence: TGTGCCAGCAGTTCCCCGGACACTGAAGCTTTCTTT. Translation gives CASSSPDTEAFF.

V and J are TRBV6-6 and TRBJ2-1, with 8 bases identical to TRBD2. Losses at the gene ends were 5 bases for V and 3 bases for J; bases not matched to a gene: 6. Germline V gene lookup returns CDR1 MNHNY and CDR2 SVGAGI (reference sequence). There are 15 residues in the CDR3. CDR3 bases: TGTGCCAGCAGTAAGCAGAGCGGGGGCTACAATGAGCAGTTCTTC. Translating it yields CASSKQSGGYNEQFF.